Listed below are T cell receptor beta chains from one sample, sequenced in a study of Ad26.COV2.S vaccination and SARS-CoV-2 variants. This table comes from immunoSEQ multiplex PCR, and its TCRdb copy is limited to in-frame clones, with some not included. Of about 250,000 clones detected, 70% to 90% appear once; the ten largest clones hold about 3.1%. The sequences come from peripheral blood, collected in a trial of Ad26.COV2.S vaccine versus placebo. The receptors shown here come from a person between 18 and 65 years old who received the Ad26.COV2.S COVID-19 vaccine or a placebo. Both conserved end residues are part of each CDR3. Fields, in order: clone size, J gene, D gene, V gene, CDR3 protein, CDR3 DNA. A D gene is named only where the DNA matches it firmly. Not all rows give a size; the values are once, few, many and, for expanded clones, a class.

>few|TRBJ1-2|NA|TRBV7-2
CASSHRQEIGGYTF
TGTGCCAGCAGCCATCGACAGGAGATAGGTGGCTACACCTTC
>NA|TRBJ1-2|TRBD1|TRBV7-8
CASSPGQGGSGYTF
TGTGCCAGCAGTCCGGGACAGGGCGGGAGTGGCTACACCTTC
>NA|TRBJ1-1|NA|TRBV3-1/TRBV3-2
CASSHLHGPDLNTEAFF
TGTGCCAGCAGCCATTTGCATGGACCCGACCTGAACACTGAAGCTTTCTTT
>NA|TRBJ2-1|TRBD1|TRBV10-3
CAISESASGGEQFF
TGTGCCATCAGTGAGTCGGCATCAGGGGGTGAGCAGTTCTTC
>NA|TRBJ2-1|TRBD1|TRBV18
CASSGQEHNEQFF
TGTGCCAGCTCGGGACAGGAGCACAATGAGCAGTTCTTC
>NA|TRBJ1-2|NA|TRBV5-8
CASSLSGGTNYGYTF
TGTGCCAGCAGTCTTTCTGGGGGCACTAACTATGGCTACACCTTC
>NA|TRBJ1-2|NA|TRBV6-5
CASSLALYGYTF
TGTGCCAGCAGTTTAGCGCTCTATGGCTACACCTTC
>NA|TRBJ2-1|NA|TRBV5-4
CASSLDPGTYNEQFF
TGTGCCAGCAGCTTGGACCCTGGAACCTACAATGAGCAGTTCTTC
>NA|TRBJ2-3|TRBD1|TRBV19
CASSTRDRPNTQYF
TGTGCCAGTAGTACTCGGGACAGGCCGAATACGCAGTATTTT
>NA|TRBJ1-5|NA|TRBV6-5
CASSYSQGPSNQPQHF
TGTGCCAGCAGTTACTCGCAGGGACCTAGCAATCAGCCCCAGCATTTT
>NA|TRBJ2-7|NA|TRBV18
CASSPPSRNEQYF
TGTGCCAGCTCACCACCCAGCCGGAACGAGCAGTACTTC
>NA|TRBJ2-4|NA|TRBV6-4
CARTNGQLNIAKNIQYF
TGTGCCAGGACAAATGGACAGCTGAACATAGCCAAAAACATTCAGTACTTC
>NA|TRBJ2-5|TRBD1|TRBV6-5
CASSFTRGQGETQYF
TGTGCCAGCAGTTTCACAAGGGGGCAAGGGGAGACCCAGTACTTC
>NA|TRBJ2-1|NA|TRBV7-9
CASSFSTIYNEQFF
TGTGCCAGCAGCTTTTCAACTATTTACAATGAGCAGTTCTTC
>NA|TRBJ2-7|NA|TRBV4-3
CASSQGSLGENPSYEQYF
TGCGCCAGCAGCCAAGGGTCTCTGGGGGAAAACCCCTCCTACGAGCAGTACTTC
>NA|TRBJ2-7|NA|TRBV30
CAWSVRRLSYEQYF
TGTGCCTGGAGTGTACGCCGGCTCTCGTACGAGCAGTACTTC
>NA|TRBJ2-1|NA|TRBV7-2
CASSLEPRGYNEQFF
TGTGCCAGCAGCTTAGAACCCCGCGGATACAATGAGCAGTTCTTC
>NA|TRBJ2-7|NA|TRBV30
CAWRWQGYYEQYF
TGTGCCTGGAGGTGGCAGGGCTACTACGAGCAGTACTTC
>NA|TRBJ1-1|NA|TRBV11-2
CASSPQVNAEAFF
TGTGCCAGCAGCCCACAGGTCAACGCTGAAGCTTTCTTT
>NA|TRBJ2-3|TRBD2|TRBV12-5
CASGSTWLAGLDTQYF
TGTGCTAGTGGTTCTACTTGGTTAGCGGGGCTAGATACGCAGTATTTT
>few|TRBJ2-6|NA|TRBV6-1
CASSEGGSGANVLTF
TGTGCCAGCAGTGAAGGGGGCTCTGGGGCCAACGTCCTGACTTTC
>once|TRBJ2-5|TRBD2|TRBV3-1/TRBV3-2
CASSQSSGLANF
TGTGCCAGCAGCCAATCCTCGGGACTAGCGAACTTC
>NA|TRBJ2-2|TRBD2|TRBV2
CASRILAGTGELFF
TGTGCCAGCAGGATACTAGCGGGGACCGGGGAGCTGTTTTTT
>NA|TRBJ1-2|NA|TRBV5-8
CASSQRPSLRGYTF
TGTGCCAGCAGCCAGCGACCGAGTCTGCGTGGCTACACCTTC
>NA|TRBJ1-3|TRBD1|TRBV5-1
CASSSTGDPGNTIYF
TGCGCCAGCAGCTCGACAGGGGACCCTGGAAACACCATATATTTT
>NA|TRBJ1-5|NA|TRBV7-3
CASSLPVGCQPQHF
TGTGCCAGCAGCTTACCTGTGGGCTGTCAGCCCCAGCATTTT
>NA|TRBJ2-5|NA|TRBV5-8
CASSLASGYQETQYF
TGTGCCAGCAGCTTGGCCTCCGGGTACCAAGAGACCCAGTACTTC
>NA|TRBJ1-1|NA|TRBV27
CASSLTSAHTEAFF
TGTGCCAGCAGTTTAACCTCAGCCCACACTGAAGCTTTCTTT
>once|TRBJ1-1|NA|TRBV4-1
CASSRNLGTEAFF
TGCGCCAGCAGCCGGAACTTAGGCACTGAAGCTTTCTTT
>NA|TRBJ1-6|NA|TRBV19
CASSMLGVGNSPLHF
TGTGCCAGTAGTATGCTGGGTGTGGGTAATTCACCCCTCCACTTT
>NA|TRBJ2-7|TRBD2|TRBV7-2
CASSLGVVAGGRLGYEQYF
TGTGCCAGCAGCTTAGGTGTCGTAGCGGGAGGGCGTCTGGGCTACGAGCAGTACTTC
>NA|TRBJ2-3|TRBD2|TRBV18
CASSLGASGSTDTQYF
TGTGCCAGCTCCCTTGGCGCTAGCGGTAGCACAGATACGCAGTATTTT
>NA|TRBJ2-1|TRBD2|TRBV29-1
CSARGLAGDSYNEQFF
TGCAGCGCTAGGGGACTAGCGGGGGACTCCTACAATGAGCAGTTCTTC
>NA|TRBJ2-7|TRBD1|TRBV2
CASSERRTGGAEQYF
TGTGCCAGCAGTGAAAGGAGGACAGGGGGCGCCGAGCAGTACTTC
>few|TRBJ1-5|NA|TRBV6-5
CASSRTVQQPQHF
TGTGCCAGCAGCCGGACAGTCCAACAGCCCCAGCATTTT
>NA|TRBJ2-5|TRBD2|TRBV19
CASSVGTSGSETQYF
TGTGCCAGTAGTGTTGGGACTAGCGGGAGTGAGACCCAGTACTTC
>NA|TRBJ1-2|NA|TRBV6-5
CASSYTDNYGYTF
TGTGCCAGCAGTTACACGGATAACTATGGCTACACCTTC
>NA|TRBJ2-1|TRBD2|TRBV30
CAWSVGLAGVGEQFF
TGTGCCTGGAGTGTAGGGCTAGCGGGAGTAGGTGAGCAGTTCTTC
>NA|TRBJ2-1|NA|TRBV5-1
CASSLDVKYEQFF
TGCGCCAGCAGCTTGGACGTCAAGTATGAGCAGTTCTTC
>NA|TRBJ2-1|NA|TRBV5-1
CASSLVVRSYNEQFF
TGCGCCAGCAGCTTGGTGGTGAGATCCTACAATGAGCAGTTCTTC